This TCR beta chain comes out of a study of cytotoxic CD8 clonotypes in ibrutinib-treated CLL. Overall study results and limits: Increased clonality at ibrutinib response gave way to a return toward baseline at progression. In comparison with age-matched healthy donors, baseline clonality was higher and tracked circulating CD8+ T-cell counts.

CDR1 and CDR2 from the germline V gene are MNHEY and SVGAGI. V shed 6 bases and J 1 base; nucleotides not matched to a gene: 2. CDR3 size: 13 residues. Only in-frame clones appear in the TCRdb table, and some are missing; sequencing was by immunoSEQ multiplex PCR. The sample records approximately 80,000 clones, about 86% being singletons. A note on this clone: As yet, its antigen is unknown.

This rearrangement joins TRBV6-5 to TRBJ2-5; 7 nucleotides agree with TRBD1. This clonotype was sampled from a human donor with chronic lymphocytic leukemia. Sample: PBMCs, taken before ibrutinib treatment. CDR3 bases: TGTGCCAGCAGCAGGGGGTCCCAAGAGACCCAGTACTTC. This gives the protein CASSRGSQETQYF.